The 8 T cell receptor beta chains reported below all come from one sample, sequenced in a study of blood T cell repertoires in COVID-19. The data were produced by immunoSEQ multiplex PCR, yet TCRdb's version contains in-frame clones alone and is incomplete. The repertoire holds 340,000 or so clones, with 80% to 90% as singletons. Sequencing input: PBMCs or T cells enriched from blood (not recorded which). Every receptor here comes from a woman in her forties with acute COVID-19.

This chain connects TRBV7-9 to TRBJ1-1; perhaps TRBD1 as D (5 bases). V shed 2 bases and J shed 5 bases, with 15 bases lying between them. Per germline, CDR1 SEHNR and CDR2 FQNEAQ (reference sequence). The CDR3 is made up of 15 amino acids. CDR3 sequence reads: CASSLWAGQGTEAFF. The CDR3 DNA reads TGTGCCAGCAGCTTATGGGCAGGGCAGGGAACTGAAGCTTTCTTT.

The chain couples TRBV27 to TRBJ2-1; maybe TRBD2 (6 bases). Trimming stripped 5 bases from V and 0 bases from J, with 11 bases between. Germline V gene lookup returns CDR1 MNHEY and CDR2 SMNVEV (reference sequence). This CDR3 has 15 amino acids. The DNA of the CDR3 is TGTGCCAGCAGTGGGGACTTTCGCTCCTACAATGAGCAGTTCTTC. Translating it yields CASSGDFRSYNEQFF.

The V gene is TRBV9, the J gene TRBJ2-5; 7 nucleotides align to TRBD1. Losses at the gene ends were 4 bases for V and 2 bases for J; bases not matched to a gene: 5. The CDR3 extends over 14 amino acids. The germline CDR1 and CDR2 sequences are SGDLS and YYNGEE. The CDR3 DNA reads as TGTGCCAGCAGCACGGGACAGAAGCAAGAGACCCAGTACTTC. This gives the protein CASSTGQKQETQYF.

The chain combines TRBV10-2 with TRBJ1-1; 11 bases line up with TRBD1. The V gene's germline CDR1 is WSHSY and CDR2 SAAADI. The CDR3 runs 19 residues. V shed 2 bases, J shed 2 bases, and the junction held 13 bases outside the gene matches. The CDR3 spells CASSEPYRTGGGGNTEAFF. CDR3 nucleotide sequence: TGCGCCAGCAGTGAGCCCTACAGGACAGGGGGCGGTGGTAACACTGAAGCTTTCTTT.

The sample holds a few counts of this clone. J is TRBJ1-2 and V is TRBV7-9; D uncertain. Between the trimmed V and J ends, which lost 1 base and 0 bases, there was a span of 3 bases. The CDR3 runs 13 residues. From germline, CDR1 is SEHNR and CDR2 FQNEAQ (reference sequence). CDR3 nucleotides: TGTGCCAGCAGCTTAGACACTAACTATGGCTACACCTTC. Protein: CASSLDTNYGYTF.

The genes are TRBV5-1 and TRBJ1-3, with 7 positions matching TRBD1. The CDR3 covers 15 residues. Germline CDR1 SGHRS, CDR2 YFSETQ. J lost 3 bases, V lost 2 bases, and 5 bases had no gene match. The CDR3 sequence: CASSLQGLGGNTIYF. CDR3 DNA sequence: TGCGCCAGCAGCTTACAGGGGCTGGGTGGAAACACCATATATTTT.

The chain couples TRBV2 to TRBJ1-6; 8 bases fit TRBD1. Germline CDR1 is SNHLY and CDR2 is FYNNEI. The V and J ends lost 4 bases and 7 bases, in that order; junction bases with no gene match: 0. The CDR3 is made up of 13 amino acids. This CDR3 reads CASSGTGNSPLHF. The CDR3 nucleotides read TGTGCCAGCAGTGGGACAGGGAATTCACCCCTCCACTTT.

CDR3 sequence: CASSLSGGVRNEQYF. Here the CDR3 DNA reads TGTGCCAGCAGTCTTAGCGGGGGCGTCCGGAACGAGCAGTACTTC. The gene calls are TRBV27 and TRBJ2-7; 9 positions match TRBD2. V was clipped by 5 bases and J by 5 bases; unmatched bases: 10. The V gene's germline CDR1 is MNHEY and CDR2 SMNVEV (reference sequence). The CDR3 length is 15 residues.